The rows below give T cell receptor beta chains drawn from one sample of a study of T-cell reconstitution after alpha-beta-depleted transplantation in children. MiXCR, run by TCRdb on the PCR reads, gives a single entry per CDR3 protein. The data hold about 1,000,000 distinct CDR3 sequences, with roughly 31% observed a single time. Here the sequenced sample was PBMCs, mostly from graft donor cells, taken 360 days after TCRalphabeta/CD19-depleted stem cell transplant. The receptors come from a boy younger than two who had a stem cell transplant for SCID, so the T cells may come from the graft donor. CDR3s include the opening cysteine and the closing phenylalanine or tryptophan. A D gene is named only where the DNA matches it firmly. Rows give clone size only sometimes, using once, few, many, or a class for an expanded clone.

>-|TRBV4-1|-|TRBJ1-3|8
CSGNTIYF
TGCTCTGGAAACACCATATATTTT
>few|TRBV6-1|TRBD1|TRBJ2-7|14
CASSRMDRPSEQYF
TGTGCCAGCAGTCGGATGGACAGGCCTTCCGAGCAGTACTTC
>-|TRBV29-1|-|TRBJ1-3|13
CSVEKTDRNTIYF
TGCAGCGTGGAGAAAACAGATAGAAACACCATATATTTT
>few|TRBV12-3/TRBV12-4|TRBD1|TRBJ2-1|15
CASRKTGTGYNEQFF
TGTGCCAGCAGGAAAACCGGGACAGGTTACAATGAGCAGTTCTTC
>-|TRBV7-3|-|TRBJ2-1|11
CASSRGSQQFF
TGTGCCAGCAGCCGAGGTTCCCAGCAGTTCTTC
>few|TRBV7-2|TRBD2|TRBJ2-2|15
CASSFRLAGVAELFF
TGTGCCAGCAGCTTCCGGCTAGCGGGGGTGGCTGAGCTGTTTTTT
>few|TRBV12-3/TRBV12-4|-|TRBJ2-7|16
CASSFRPSRSSYEQYF
TGTGCCAGCAGTTTCCGCCCTTCCAGGAGCTCCTACGAGCAGTACTTC
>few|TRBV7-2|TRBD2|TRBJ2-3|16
CASSLGPAGDTDTQYF
TGTGCCAGCAGCTTAGGGCCAGCGGGGGACACAGATACGCAGTATTTT
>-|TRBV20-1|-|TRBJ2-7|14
CSARDPGARDEQYF
TGCAGTGCTAGAGACCCAGGGGCGAGGGACGAGCAGTACTTC
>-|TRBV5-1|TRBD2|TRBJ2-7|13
CASSFRGDYEQYF
TGCGCCAGCAGCTTTCGGGGGGACTACGAGCAGTACTTC
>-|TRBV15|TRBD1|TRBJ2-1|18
CATSRELIDRGLNNEQFF
TGTGCCACCAGCAGAGAGCTGATTGACAGGGGGCTCAACAATGAGCAGTTCTTC
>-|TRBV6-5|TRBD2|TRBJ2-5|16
CASSYGRAGGQETQYF
TGTGCCAGCAGTTACGGGCGAGCGGGGGGGCAAGAGACCCAGTACTTC
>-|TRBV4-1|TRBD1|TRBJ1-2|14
CASSHGQGGHGYTF
TGCGCCAGCAGCCACGGACAGGGAGGGCATGGCTACACCTTC
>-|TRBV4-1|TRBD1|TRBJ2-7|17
CASSQDWGQGSTYEQYF
TGCGCCAGCAGCCAAGATTGGGGACAGGGCAGCACCTACGAGCAGTACTTC
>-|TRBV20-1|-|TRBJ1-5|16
CSASRMGRGSNQPQHF
TGCAGTGCTTCCCGGATGGGAAGAGGTAGCAATCAGCCCCAGCATTTT
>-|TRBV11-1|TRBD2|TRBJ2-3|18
CASSSGTSGGPGTDTQYF
TGTGCCAGCAGCTCCGGGACTAGCGGGGGGCCAGGGACAGATACGCAGTATTTT
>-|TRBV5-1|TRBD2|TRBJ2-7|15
CASSLEVAGIPRQYF
TGCGCCAGCAGCTTGGAGGTAGCGGGTATTCCGCGGCAGTACTTC
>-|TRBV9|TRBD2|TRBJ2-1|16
CASSVRRGGSYNEQFF
TGTGCCAGCAGCGTTCGGCGCGGGGGCTCCTACAATGAGCAGTTCTTC
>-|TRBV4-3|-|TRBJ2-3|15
CASSQLRQTTDTQYF
TGCGCCAGCAGCCAATTGAGACAGACCACAGATACGCAGTATTTT
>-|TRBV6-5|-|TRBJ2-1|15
CASSSTPSSYNEQFF
TGTGCCAGCAGTTCTACACCGAGCTCCTACAATGAGCAGTTCTTC
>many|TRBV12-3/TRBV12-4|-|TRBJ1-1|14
CASSLMGGNTEAFF
TGTGCCAGCAGTTTAATGGGAGGGAACACTGAAGCTTTCTTT
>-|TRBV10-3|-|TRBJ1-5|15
CAISESVGGHQPQHF
TGTGCCATCAGTGAGTCTGTGGGAGGGCATCAGCCCCAGCATTTT
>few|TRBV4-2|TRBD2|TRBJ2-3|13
CASSQDAGGLQYF
TGTGCCAGCAGCCAAGATGCGGGGGGGCTACAGTATTTT
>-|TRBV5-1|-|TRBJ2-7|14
CASSYRTGTYEQYF
TGCGCCAGCAGCTATAGGACGGGAACCTACGAGCAGTACTTC
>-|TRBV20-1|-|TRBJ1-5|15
CSAREGFYSNQPQHF
TGCAGTGCCAGGGAGGGGTTTTATAGCAATCAGCCCCAGCATTTT
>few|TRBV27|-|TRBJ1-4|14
CASSLSGKGEKLFF
TGTGCCAGCAGTTTGTCAGGGAAAGGTGAAAAACTGTTTTTT
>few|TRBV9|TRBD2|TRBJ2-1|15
CASTGGAGSYNEQFF
TGTGCCAGCACCGGGGGGGCCGGGTCCTACAATGAGCAGTTCTTC
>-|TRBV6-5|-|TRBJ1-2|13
CASSYSKVHASTF
TGTGCCAGCAGTTACTCGAAGGTACATGCTAGCACCTTC
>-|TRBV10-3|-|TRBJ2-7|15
CAISEPGTGTYEQYF
TGTGCCATCAGTGAACCCGGGACGGGTACCTACGAGCAGTACTTC
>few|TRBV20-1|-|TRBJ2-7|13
CSARSLASYEQYF
TGCAGTGCTAGAAGTCTTGCCTCCTACGAGCAGTACTTC
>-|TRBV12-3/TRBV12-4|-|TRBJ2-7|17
CASSLAWGDRYSYEQYF
TGTGCCAGCAGCCTCGCTTGGGGGGACCGTTACTCCTACGAGCAGTACTTC
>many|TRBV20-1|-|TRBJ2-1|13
CSATGLAYNEQFF
TGCAGTGCTACCGGGCTAGCCTACAATGAGCAGTTCTTC
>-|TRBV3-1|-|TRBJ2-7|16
CASSQDPSKLSYEQYF
TGTGCCAGCAGCCAAGACCCCTCGAAACTCTCCTACGAGCAGTACTTC
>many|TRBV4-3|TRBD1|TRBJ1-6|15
CASSQDGQGDSPLHF
TGCGCCAGCAGCCAAGACGGGCAGGGGGACTCACCCCTCCACTTT
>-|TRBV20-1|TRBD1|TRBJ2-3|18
CSARGQTGKKMGTDTQYF
TGCAGTGCTAGGGGGCAGACAGGGAAGAAGATGGGGACAGATACGCAGTATTTT
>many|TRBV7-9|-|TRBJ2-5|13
CASSLAQEETQYF
TGTGCCAGCAGCTTAGCCCAGGAAGAGACCCAGTACTTC
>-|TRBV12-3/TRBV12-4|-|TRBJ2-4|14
CASSLSGAQNIQYF
TGTGCCAGCAGTTTAAGTGGGGCTCAAAACATTCAGTACTTC
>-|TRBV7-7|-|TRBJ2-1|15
CASSVGAWGNNEQFF
TGTGCCAGCAGCGTCGGGGCTTGGGGGAACAATGAGCAGTTCTTC
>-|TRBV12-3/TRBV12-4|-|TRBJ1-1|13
CASTGLMNTEAFF
TGTGCCAGCACAGGGCTAATGAACACTGAAGCTTTCTTT
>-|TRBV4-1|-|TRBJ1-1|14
CASSQLSMNTEAFF
TGCGCCAGCAGCCAACTCTCAATGAACACTGAAGCTTTCTTT
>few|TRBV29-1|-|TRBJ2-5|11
CSGRIGETQYF
TGCAGCGGACGAATTGGGGAGACCCAGTACTTC
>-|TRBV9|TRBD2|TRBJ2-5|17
CASSVQPLAGGRETQYF
TGTGCCAGCAGCGTCCAACCACTAGCGGGGGGTCGTGAGACCCAGTACTTC
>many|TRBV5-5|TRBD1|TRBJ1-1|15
CASSLVGTGNTEAFF
TGTGCCAGCAGTTTAGTCGGGACAGGGAACACTGAAGCTTTCTTT
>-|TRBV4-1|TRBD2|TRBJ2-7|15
CASSQEGGVSYEQYF
TGCGCCAGCAGCCAAGAGGGGGGGGTATCCTACGAGCAGTACTTC
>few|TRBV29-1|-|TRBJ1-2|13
CSVGRAGNYGYTF
TGCAGCGTTGGGAGGGCGGGGAACTATGGCTACACCTTC
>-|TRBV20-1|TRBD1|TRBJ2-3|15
CSAMGWGQGTDTQYF
TGCAGTGCCATGGGGTGGGGACAGGGAACCGATACGCAGTATTTT
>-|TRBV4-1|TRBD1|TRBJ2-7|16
CASSQLMTGSSYEQYF
TGCGCCAGCAGCCAACTAATGACAGGGAGCTCCTACGAGCAGTACTTC
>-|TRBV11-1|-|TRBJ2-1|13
CASRGDGEGGQFF
TGTGCCAGCAGGGGGGACGGCGAGGGGGGGCAGTTCTTC
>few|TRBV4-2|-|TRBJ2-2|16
CASSLLGGAGTGELFF
TGTGCCAGCAGCCTGCTTGGGGGCGCAGGCACCGGGGAGCTGTTTTTT